These 5 T cell receptor beta chains were all obtained from the same sample, sequenced in a study of CD8 T cells in ankylosing spondylitis. TCRdb used MiXCR to reprocess the 5' RACE reads, holding one entry per CDR3 protein. The data contain some 200,000 distinct CDR3 sequences, around 24% of them singletons. The sample comprised blood, either unsorted or a sorted T cell fraction (not recorded which). Every receptor here comes from a male donor with ankylosing spondylitis or in good health (not recorded which).

This clonotype was counted between two and nine times. This rearrangement joins TRBV20-1 to TRBJ2-3; TRBD2 might be the D (6 bases). The germline gives CDR1 DFQATT, CDR2 SNEGSKA (reference sequence). The CDR3 is 15 amino acids. Trimming took off 1 base at V and 4 bases at J, with 15 bases between the two ends. The CDR3 nucleotides are TGCAGTGCTAGAGCAGGCAGGGAGGTATCAGATACGCAGTATTTT. Encoded protein: CSARAGREVSDTQYF.

This clonotype has more than one count but fewer than ten. The rearrangement joins TRBV5-1 to TRBJ2-7, with 8 bases matching TRBD2. In germline, CDR1 is SGHRS, CDR2 YFSETQ. V was clipped by 4 bases and J by 0 bases; unmatched bases: 6. The CDR3 has 15 residues. Here the CDR3 DNA reads TGCGCCAGCAGCGGGGCGGGGGGACGCTCCTACGAGCAGTACTTC. Its protein is CASSGAGGRSYEQYF.

This clonotype occurred a few times. The rearrangement links TRBV3-1 to TRBJ1-2, with TRBD1 as a possible D gene (5 bases). The V gene's germline CDR1 is LGHDT and CDR2 YNNKEL (reference sequence). This CDR3 spans 14 amino acids. Trimming took off 2 bases at V and 7 bases at J, with 14 bases between the two ends. CDR3 in DNA: TGTGCCAGCAGCCAAACCGGGTCGACAGTTGGCTACACCTTC. This codes for CASSQTGSTVGYTF. The variable domain in full, completed from reference TRBV3-1 and TRBJ1-2, reads DTAVSQTPKYLVTQMGNDKSIKCEQNLGHDTMYWYKQDSKKFLKIMFSYNNKELIINETVPNRFSPKSPDKAHLNLHINSLELGDSAVYFCASSQTGSTVGYTFGSGTRLTVV.

This clonotype appeared many times. The CDR3 here is CATSGQAYEQYF. CDR3 sequence (DNA): TGTGCCACCTCCGGACAGGCCTACGAGCAGTACTTC. This chain links TRBV10-3 with TRBJ2-7; 7 bases agree with TRBD1. Germline V gene sequence: CDR1 ENHRY, CDR2 SYGVKD. The CDR3 loop spans 12 amino acids. V lost 10 bases, J lost 2 bases, and 5 bases stayed unmatched.

This rearrangement joins TRBV20-1 to TRBJ1-4; no definite D call. The CDR3 has 17 residues. Between the trimmed V and J ends, which lost 0 bases and 8 bases, there was a span of 22 bases. From germline, CDR1 is DFQATT and CDR2 SNEGSKA (reference sequence). The CDR3 nucleotides are TGCAGTGCTAGAGATCTATCTGATGGGAACCTAAAGGAAAAACTGTTTTTT. Its protein is CSARDLSDGNLKEKLFF.